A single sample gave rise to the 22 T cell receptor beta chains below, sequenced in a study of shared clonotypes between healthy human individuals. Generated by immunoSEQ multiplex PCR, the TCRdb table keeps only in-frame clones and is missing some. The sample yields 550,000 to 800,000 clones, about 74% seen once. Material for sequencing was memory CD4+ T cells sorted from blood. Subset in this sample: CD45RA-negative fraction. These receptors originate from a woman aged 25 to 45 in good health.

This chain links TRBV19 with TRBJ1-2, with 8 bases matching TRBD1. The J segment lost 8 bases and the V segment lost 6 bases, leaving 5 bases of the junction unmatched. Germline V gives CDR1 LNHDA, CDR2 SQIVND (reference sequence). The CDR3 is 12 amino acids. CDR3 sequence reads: CASRTGARGYTF. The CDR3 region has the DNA TGTGCCAGTAGGACAGGGGCGCGCGGCTACACCTTC.

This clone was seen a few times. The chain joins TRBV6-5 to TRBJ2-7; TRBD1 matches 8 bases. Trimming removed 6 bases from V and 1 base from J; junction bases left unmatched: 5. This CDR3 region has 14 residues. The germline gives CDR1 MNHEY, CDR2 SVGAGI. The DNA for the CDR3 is TGTGCCAGCAGGTGGGGACAGGATTCCTACGAGCAGTACTTC. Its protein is CASRWGQDSYEQYF.

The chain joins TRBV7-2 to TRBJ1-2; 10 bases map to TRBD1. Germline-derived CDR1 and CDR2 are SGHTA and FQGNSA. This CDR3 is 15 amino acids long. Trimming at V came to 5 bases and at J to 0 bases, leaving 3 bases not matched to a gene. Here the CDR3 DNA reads TGTGCCAGCAGCGTAGGGACAGGGGCTAACTATGGCTACACCTTC. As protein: CASSVGTGANYGYTF. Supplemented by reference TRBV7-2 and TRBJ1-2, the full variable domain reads GAGVSQSPSNKVTEKGKDVELRCDPISGHTALYWYRQSLGQGLEFLIYFQGNSAPDKSGLPSDRFSAERTGGSVSTLTIQRTQQEDSAVYLCASSVGTGANYGYTFGSGTRLTVV.

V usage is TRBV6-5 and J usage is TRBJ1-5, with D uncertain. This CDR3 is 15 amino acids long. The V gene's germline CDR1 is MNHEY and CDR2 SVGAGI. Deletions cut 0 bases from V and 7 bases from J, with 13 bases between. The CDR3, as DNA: TGTGCCAGCAGTTACTCGGGCAGTCTCCAACAGCCCCAGCATTTT. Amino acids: CASSYSGSLQQPQHF.

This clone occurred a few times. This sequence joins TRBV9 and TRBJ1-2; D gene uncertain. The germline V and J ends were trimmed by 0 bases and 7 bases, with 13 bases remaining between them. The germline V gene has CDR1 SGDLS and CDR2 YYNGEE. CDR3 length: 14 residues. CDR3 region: CASSVESGGSGYTF. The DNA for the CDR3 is TGTGCCAGCAGCGTAGAGTCGGGAGGGTCTGGCTACACCTTC.

The CDR3 protein is CASSADGRSSYEQYF. CDR3 in DNA: TGTGCCAGCAGTGCAGACGGAAGGAGCTCCTACGAGCAGTACTTC. This chain connects TRBV6-1 to TRBJ2-7, with D unresolved. Trimming left V 4 bases short and J 0 bases short, with 13 bases between. Germline V gives CDR1 MNHNS, CDR2 SASEGT. There are 15 residues in the CDR3.

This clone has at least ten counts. CDR3 bases: TGTGCCAGCGGACCCGGGGGAGGCGCCCTCGGAAACACCATATATTTT. Translating gives CASGPGGGALGNTIYF. The genes are TRBV13 and TRBJ1-3, with D perhaps TRBD1 (5 bases). The V end lost 8 bases, the J end lost 4 bases, and 21 bases lay between the germline ends. Germline V gene sequence: CDR1 PRHDT, CDR2 FYEKMQ (reference sequence). CDR3 length equals 16 residues. The entire variable domain, with the rest obtained from reference TRBV13 and TRBJ1-3, is as follows: AAGVIQSPRHLIKEKRETATLKCYPIPRHDTVYWYQQGPGQDPQFLISFYEKMQSDKGSIPDRFSAQQFSDYHSELNMSSLELGDSALYFCASGPGGGALGNTIYFGEGSWLTVV.

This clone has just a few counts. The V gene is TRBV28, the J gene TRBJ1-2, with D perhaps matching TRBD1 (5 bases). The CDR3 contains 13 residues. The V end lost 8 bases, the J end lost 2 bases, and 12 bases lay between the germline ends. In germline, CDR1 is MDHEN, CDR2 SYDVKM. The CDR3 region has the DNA TGTGCCAGCCGGGACTCTCTAAACTATGGCTACACCTTC. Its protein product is CASRDSLNYGYTF.

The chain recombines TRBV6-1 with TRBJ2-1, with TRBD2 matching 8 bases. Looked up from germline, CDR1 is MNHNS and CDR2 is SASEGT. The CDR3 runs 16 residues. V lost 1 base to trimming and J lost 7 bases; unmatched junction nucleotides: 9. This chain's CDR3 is CASSEEASGYRNEQFF. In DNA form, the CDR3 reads TGTGCCAGCAGTGAAGAGGCTAGCGGGTACCGGAATGAGCAGTTCTTC.

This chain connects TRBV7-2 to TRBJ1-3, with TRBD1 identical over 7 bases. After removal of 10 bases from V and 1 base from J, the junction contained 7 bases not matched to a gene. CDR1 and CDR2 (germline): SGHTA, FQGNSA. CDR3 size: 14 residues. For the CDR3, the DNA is TGTGCCACCAGACAGGGTCCGTCTGGAAACACCATATATTTT. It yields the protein CATRQGPSGNTIYF.

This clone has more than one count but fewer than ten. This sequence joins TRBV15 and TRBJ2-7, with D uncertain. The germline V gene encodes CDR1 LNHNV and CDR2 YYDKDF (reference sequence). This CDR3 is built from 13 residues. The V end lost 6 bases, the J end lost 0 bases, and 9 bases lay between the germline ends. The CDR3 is CATRASSSYEQYF. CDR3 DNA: TGTGCCACCAGGGCGTCTAGCTCCTACGAGCAGTACTTC.

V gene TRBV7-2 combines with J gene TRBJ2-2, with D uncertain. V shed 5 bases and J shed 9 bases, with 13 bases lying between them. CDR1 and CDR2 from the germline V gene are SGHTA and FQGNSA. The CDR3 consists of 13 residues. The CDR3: CASSPGPMRELFF. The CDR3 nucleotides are TGTGCCAGCAGCCCCGGCCCCATGCGGGAGCTGTTTTTT.

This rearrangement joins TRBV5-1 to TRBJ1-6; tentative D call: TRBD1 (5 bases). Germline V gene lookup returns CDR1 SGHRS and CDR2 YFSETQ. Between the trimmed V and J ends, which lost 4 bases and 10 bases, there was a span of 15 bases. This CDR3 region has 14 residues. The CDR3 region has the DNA TGCGCCAGCAGCCATGGGGCCGAGGGATCACCCCTCCACTTT. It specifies CASSHGAEGSPLHF.

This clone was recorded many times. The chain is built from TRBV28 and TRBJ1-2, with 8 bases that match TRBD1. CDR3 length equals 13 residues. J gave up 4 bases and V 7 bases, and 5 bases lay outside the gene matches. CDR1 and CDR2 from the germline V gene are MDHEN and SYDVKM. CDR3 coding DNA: TGTGCCAGCATTCAGGACAGGGTCTATGGCTACACCTTC. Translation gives CASIQDRVYGYTF.

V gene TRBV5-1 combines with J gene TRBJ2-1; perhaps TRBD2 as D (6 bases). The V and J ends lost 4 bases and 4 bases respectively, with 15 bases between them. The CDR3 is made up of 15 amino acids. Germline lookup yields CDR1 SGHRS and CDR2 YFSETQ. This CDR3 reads CASSASSAGYNEQFF. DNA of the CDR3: TGCGCCAGCAGCGCCTCGTCAGCGGGTTACAATGAGCAGTTCTTC.

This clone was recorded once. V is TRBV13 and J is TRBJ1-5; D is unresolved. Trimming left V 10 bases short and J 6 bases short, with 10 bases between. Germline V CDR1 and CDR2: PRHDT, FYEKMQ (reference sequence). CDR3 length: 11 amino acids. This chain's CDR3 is CANTPFQPQHF. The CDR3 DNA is TGTGCCAACACCCCTTTTCAGCCCCAGCATTTT.

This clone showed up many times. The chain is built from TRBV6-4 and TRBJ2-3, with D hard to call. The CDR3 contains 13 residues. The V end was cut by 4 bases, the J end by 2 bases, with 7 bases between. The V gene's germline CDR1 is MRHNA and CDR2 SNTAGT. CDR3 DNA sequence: TGTGCCAGCAGTGCCGGCACCACAGATACGCAGTATTTT. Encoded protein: CASSAGTTDTQYF.

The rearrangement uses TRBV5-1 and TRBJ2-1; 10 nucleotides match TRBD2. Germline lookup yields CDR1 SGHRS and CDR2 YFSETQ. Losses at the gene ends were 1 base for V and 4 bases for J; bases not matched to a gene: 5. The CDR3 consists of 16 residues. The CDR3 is CASSLSGLATYNEQFF. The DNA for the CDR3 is TGCGCCAGCAGCTTGTCGGGACTAGCGACTTACAATGAGCAGTTCTTC.

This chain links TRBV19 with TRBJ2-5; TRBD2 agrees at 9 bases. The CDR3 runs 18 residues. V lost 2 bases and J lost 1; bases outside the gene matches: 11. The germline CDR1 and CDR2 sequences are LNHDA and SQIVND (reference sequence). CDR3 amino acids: CASSIRGSAGGLQETQYF. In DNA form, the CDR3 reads TGTGCCAGTAGTATACGTGGGTCAGCGGGAGGCCTCCAAGAGACCCAGTACTTC.

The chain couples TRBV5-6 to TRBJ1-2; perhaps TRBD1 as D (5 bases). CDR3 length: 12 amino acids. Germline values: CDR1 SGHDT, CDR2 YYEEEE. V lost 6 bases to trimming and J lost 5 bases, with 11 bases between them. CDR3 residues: CASTVDRYGYTF. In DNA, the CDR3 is TGTGCCAGCACCGTTGACAGATATGGCTACACCTTC.

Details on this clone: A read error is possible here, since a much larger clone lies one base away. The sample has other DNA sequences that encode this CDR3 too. The CDR3 spells CASSPGTVYGYTF. The DNA for the CDR3 is TGTGCCAGCAGTCCCGGGACAGTCTATGGCTACACCTTC. The J gene is TRBJ1-2, the V gene TRBV28; the match to TRBD1 covers 7 bases. J lost 4 bases, V lost 5 bases, and 4 bases had no gene match. Germline CDR1 is MDHEN and CDR2 is SYDVKM. CDR3 length equals 13 residues.

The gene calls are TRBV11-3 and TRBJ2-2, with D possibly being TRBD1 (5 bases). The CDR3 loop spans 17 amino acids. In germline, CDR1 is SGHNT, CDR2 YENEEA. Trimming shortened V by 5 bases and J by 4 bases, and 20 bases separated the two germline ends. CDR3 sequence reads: CASSPGRWGRVTGELFF. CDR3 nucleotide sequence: TGTGCCAGCAGCCCCGGACGGTGGGGCCGCGTCACCGGGGAGCTGTTTTTT.